The 27 T cell receptor beta chains given below trace back to one sample, sequenced in a study of OX40 agonist ivuxolimab in advanced cancers. This table comes from immunoSEQ multiplex PCR, and its TCRdb copy is limited to in-frame clones, with some not included. The repertoire holds about 46,000 clones, with 70% to 85% as singletons. The source material was CD4+ or CD8+ T cells sorted from blood, sampled in a trial of the OX40 agonist ivuxolimab. The receptors shown here come from an adult with an advanced solid tumor such as melanoma, head and neck, liver or kidney cancer.

This rearrangement joins TRBV2 to TRBJ1-2; TRBD1 matches 7 bases. The germline V gene has CDR1 SNHLY and CDR2 FYNNEI. There are 13 residues in the CDR3. The V segment lost 4 bases and the J segment 6 bases; nucleotides outside the gene matches: 5. This CDR3 is CASSVDRVNGYTF. The CDR3 nucleotides read TGTGCCAGCAGTGTAGACAGGGTAAATGGCTACACCTTC.

This rearrangement joins TRBV4-2 to TRBJ1-2; a weak D match, TRBD1 (6 bases). The CDR3 has 16 residues. Trimming took 4 bases from V and 0 from J, leaving 15 bases between them. Germline CDR1 and CDR2: LGHNA and YNFKEQ. Here the CDR3 DNA reads TGTGCCAGCAGCCCCCTCGGACAGCTAGCTAACTATGGCTACACCTTC. It yields the protein CASSPLGQLANYGYTF.

The chain carries TRBV10-1 and TRBJ2-3, with a tentative D call TRBD2 (6 bases). There are 13 residues in the CDR3. CDR1 is WNHNN and CDR2 is SYGVQD in the germline V gene (reference sequence). V lost 7 bases and J lost 2, with 10 bases in between. The CDR3 bases are TGCGCCAGCACCAGGACTATCACAGATACGCAGTATTTT. As protein: CASTRTITDTQYF.

Here the CDR3 reads CSVELIGSSTYNEQFF. CDR3 in DNA: TGCAGCGTTGAATTGATAGGGTCGTCTACCTACAATGAGCAGTTCTTC. V and J are TRBV29-1 and TRBJ2-1; D gene uncertain. Germline V lookup: CDR1 SQVTM, CDR2 ANQGSEA. V shed 2 bases and J shed 2 bases, with 16 bases lying between them. The length of the CDR3 is 16 residues.

The J gene is TRBJ1-2, the V gene TRBV7-2; D is possibly TRBD1 (5 bases). The CDR3 runs 14 residues. V dropped 1 base and J dropped 4 bases, with 10 bases sitting between them. From germline, CDR1 is SGHTA and CDR2 FQGNSA. This CDR3 is CASSLGQTPYGYTF. The CDR3 DNA is TGTGCCAGCAGCTTAGGACAGACACCCTATGGCTACACCTTC. Variable domain in full (rest from reference TRBV7-2 and TRBJ1-2): GAGVSQSPSNKVTEKGKDVELRCDPISGHTALYWYRQSLGQGLEFLIYFQGNSAPDKSGLPSDRFSAERTGGSVSTLTIQRTQQEDSAVYLCASSLGQTPYGYTFGSGTRLTVV.

The chain recombines TRBV18 with TRBJ2-2; 9 positions agree with TRBD1. Germline CDR1 and CDR2: KGHSH and LQKENI. Trimming took 5 bases from V and 0 from J; bases not matched to a gene: 7. The CDR3 is 17 residues long. The CDR3 reads CASSEDRGSTNTGELFF. In DNA, the CDR3 is TGTGCCAGCTCAGAGGACAGGGGATCCACGAACACCGGGGAGCTGTTTTTT.

V gene TRBV19 combines with J gene TRBJ2-3, with 9 bases lining up with TRBD2. This CDR3 comprises 14 residues. J gave up 5 bases and V 8 bases, and 8 bases lay outside the gene matches. Germline V gives CDR1 LNHDA, CDR2 SQIVND (reference sequence). The CDR3: CASGGGAGGDTQYF. Here the CDR3 DNA reads TGTGCCAGTGGCGGGGGGGCCGGGGGAGATACGCAGTATTTT.

The rearrangement links TRBV16 to TRBJ1-2; tentatively, D is TRBD1 (5 bases). Trimming removed 3 bases at V and 5 bases at J, with 19 bases between. The CDR3 covers 16 residues. Germline CDR1 and CDR2: KGHSY and FQNENV. The CDR3 DNA reads as TGTGCCAGCAGCCAGAGGACACCCACTCTGGGGTATGGCTACACCTTC. This translates into CASSQRTPTLGYGYTF.

Note on this clone: One junction end disagrees with the germline gene, perhaps due to a read error. This chain joins TRBV7-6 and TRBJ2-2; D might be TRBD2 (5 bases). The CDR3 length is 15 residues. CDR1 is SGHVS and CDR2 is FNYEAQ in the germline V gene. Written as DNA, the CDR3 is TGTGCCAGCAGCTTAGTCGCTTTCAACACCGGGAAGCTGTTTTTT. It translates to CASSLVAFNTGKLFF.

V usage is TRBV2 and J usage is TRBJ2-7, with no clear D. Germline V gene lookup returns CDR1 SNHLY and CDR2 FYNNEI. Trimming cost V 7 bases and J 0 bases, with 13 bases left between them. The CDR3 is 14 amino acids. Here the CDR3 reads CASILKPSSYEQYF. The CDR3 DNA is TGTGCCAGCATTCTCAAGCCTAGCTCCTACGAGCAGTACTTC.

Details on this clone: A much larger clone lies one base from this, so it may be a read error. This chain connects TRBV11-3 to TRBJ1-1; the D is unclear. V was clipped by 0 bases and J by 4 bases, with 6 bases between them. This CDR3 contains 13 residues. In germline, CDR1 is SGHNT, CDR2 YENEEA. Here the CDR3 reads CASSLDVGTEAFF. The CDR3 region has the DNA TGTGCCAGCAGCTTAGATGTGGGCACTGAAGCTTTCTTT.

This chain connects TRBV10-3 to TRBJ2-1; TRBD2 agrees at 12 bases. The germline CDR1 and CDR2 sequences are ENHRY and SYGVKD. This CDR3 spans 15 amino acids. J lost 4 bases, V lost 6 bases, and 4 bases had no gene match. This chain's CDR3 is CAIRSSGGEYNEQFF. In nucleotides, the CDR3 is TGTGCCATCAGATCTAGCGGGGGGGAATACAATGAGCAGTTCTTC.

The rearrangement links TRBV7-2 to TRBJ2-5; D might be TRBD2 (7 bases). Germline CDR1 and CDR2: SGHTA and FQGNSA. Trimming stripped 4 bases from V and 1 base from J, with 13 bases between. The CDR3 is 15 amino acids. CDR3 bases: TGTGCCAGCAGCTCCGGGGGGCTCCGCCAAGAGACCCAGTACTTC. Its translation is CASSSGGLRQETQYF.

Worth noting for this clone: Other DNA sequences from this sample encode an identical CDR3 as well. The chain combines TRBV10-1 with TRBJ1-5; no clear D gene. The CDR3 extends over 12 amino acids. CDR1 and CDR2 (germline): WNHNN, SYGVQD (reference sequence). V lost 0 bases, J lost 6 bases, and 3 bases lay in between. This CDR3 reads CASSESGQPQHF. CDR3 DNA sequence: TGCGCCAGCAGTGAGTCGGGTCAGCCCCAGCATTTT.

The chain joins TRBV7-3 to TRBJ2-1, with 8 bases that match TRBD2. Germline V gives CDR1 SGHTA, CDR2 FQGTGA. This CDR3 region has 15 residues. J was trimmed by 4 bases and V by 2 bases; bases with no gene match: 4. CDR3 region: CASSLAGGEYNEQFF. The CDR3 DNA is TGTGCCAGCAGCTTAGCGGGGGGCGAATACAATGAGCAGTTCTTC.

The chain is built from TRBV10-3 and TRBJ1-2; D unresolved. V lost 2 bases, J lost 0 bases, and 7 bases lay in between. The germline gives CDR1 ENHRY, CDR2 SYGVKD. This CDR3 is 14 amino acids long. This CDR3 is CAISEGAANYGYTF. In DNA form, the CDR3 reads TGTGCCATCAGTGAGGGTGCAGCTAACTATGGCTACACCTTC.

This rearrangement joins TRBV5-3 to TRBJ2-7; 11 bases match TRBD2. TRBV5-3 is placed among ORFs of uncertain function. V lost 5 bases and J lost 7; bases outside the gene matches: 11. This CDR3 comprises 15 residues. CDR3 sequence: CARRPGTSGPTEQYF. CDR3 DNA: TGTGCCAGAAGGCCCGGGACTAGCGGACCTACGGAGCAGTACTTC.

This clone occurred a few times. The genes are TRBV6-1 and TRBJ2-7; TRBD1 is a possible D gene (5 bases). The length of the CDR3 is 15 residues. The V gene lost 5 bases and the J gene lost 0 bases, with 14 bases spanning the gap. The germline gives CDR1 MNHNS, CDR2 SASEGT. The chain's CDR3 is CASSFDSLISYEQYF. CDR3 nucleotide sequence: TGTGCCAGCAGTTTCGACAGCCTTATCTCCTACGAGCAGTACTTC.

The chain recombines TRBV30 with TRBJ1-4; no reliable D call. From germline, CDR1 is GTSNPN and CDR2 SVGIG (reference sequence). The CDR3 has 12 amino acids. V dropped 8 bases and J dropped 8 bases, with 15 bases sitting between them. CDR3 bases: TGTGCCCATTCCCGAAGCGGGGAAAAACTGTTTTTT. It translates to CAHSRSGEKLFF.

This chain uses TRBV19 with TRBJ2-2; D possibly corresponds to TRBD1 (5 bases). Looked up from germline, CDR1 is LNHDA and CDR2 is SQIVND (reference sequence). V was clipped by 11 bases and J by 1 base, with 17 bases between them. The CDR3 contains 15 residues. CDR3 coding DNA: TGTGCCTCCAAACCCCCAGGGTTGAACACCGGGGAGCTGTTTTTT. Its protein is CASKPPGLNTGELFF.

The CDR3 nucleotides are TGTGCCAGCAGCCAAAGGGGAGGGAGTGGTAATGAAAAACTGTTTTTT. This codes for CASSQRGGSGNEKLFF. The chain is built from TRBV5-5 and TRBJ1-4; D is possibly TRBD1 (5 bases). Germline V gives CDR1 SGHKS, CDR2 YYEKEE (reference sequence). Trimming removed 4 bases from V and 4 bases from J, with 17 bases in between. The CDR3 sequence is 16 residues long.

The chain uses TRBV5-1 and TRBJ2-1; D not resolved. The CDR3 length is 17 residues. The V end lost 0 bases, the J end lost 0 bases, and 13 bases lay between the germline ends. CDR1 is SGHRS and CDR2 is YFSETQ in the germline V gene. The CDR3, as DNA: TGCGCCAGCAGCTTGGCCCCGTACAGCAGCTCCTACAATGAGCAGTTCTTC. Its translation: CASSLAPYSSSYNEQFF.

The chain has TRBV4-3 and TRBJ2-7, with 10 bases lining up with TRBD2. The CDR3 sequence is 15 residues long. V was pared by 1 base and J by 3 bases, with 3 bases of the junction left unmatched. Germline V gene data show CDR1 as LGHNA and CDR2 as YSLEER. The CDR3 region is CASSQVLAGGYEQYF. CDR3 sequence (DNA): TGCGCCAGCAGCCAAGTTTTAGCGGGGGGCTACGAGCAGTACTTC.

The gene calls are TRBV15 and TRBJ1-4, with a possible D match to TRBD1 (5 bases). Germline lookup yields CDR1 LNHNV and CDR2 YYDKDF (reference sequence). The CDR3 contains 16 residues. The V gene lost 4 bases and the J gene lost 7 bases, with 19 bases spanning the gap. The CDR3 region is CATSTTSKRGSEKLFF. As DNA, the CDR3 is TGTGCCACCAGCACCACATCTAAACGGGGGTCTGAAAAACTGTTTTTT.

This rearrangement joins TRBV5-8 to TRBJ2-3; D remains ambiguous. Germline-derived CDR1 and CDR2 are SGHTS and YDEGEE. Trimming cost V 1 base and J 5 bases, with 5 bases left between them. CDR3 length: 12 amino acids. CDR3 loop: CASSLYRDTQYF. CDR3 bases: TGTGCCAGCAGCTTGTACCGAGATACGCAGTATTTT.

The rearrangement uses TRBV11-2 and TRBJ2-1; D is perhaps TRBD2 (5 bases). Trimming pared 4 bases from V and 4 bases from J, leaving 11 bases between. The CDR3 has 14 residues. Germline V gene lookup returns CDR1 SGHAT and CDR2 FQNNGV. Here the CDR3 DNA reads TGTGCCAGCAGCTCGTCCGGGAATTACAATGAGCAGTTCTTC. Its protein is CASSSSGNYNEQFF.

This clone appeared a single time. This rearrangement joins TRBV6-1 to TRBJ2-1; maybe TRBD1 (7 bases). V was pared by 10 bases and J by 9 bases, with 19 bases between. Germline V CDR1 and CDR2: MNHNS, SASEGT. The CDR3 covers 13 residues. The CDR3 region has the DNA TGTGCCATCACCTCGGAGGGGGCGGGTGAGCAGTTCTTC. Translated, it gives CAITSEGAGEQFF.